The entry that follows covers one TCR beta chain sequence. Antigen unknown. The sample comes from a study of cytomegalovirus exposure and HLA in healthy donors. Study conclusions and caveats: It was confirmed in vitro that a few of the CMV-associated chains were specific for CMV antigens. An analysis was carried out at a later point. It showed that HLA-associated TCR beta chains were more clonally expanded than equally common non-associated chains. A later analysis linked a missense variant in DCLRE1C to the trimming of TCR beta V and J genes. Accurate prediction of most subjects' HLA-A and HLA-B alleles from TCR beta sequences was reported.

With 60 Vbeta and 13 Jbeta primers, the PCR was carried out. Repertoires were generated with immunoSEQ multiplex PCR, while TCRdb's copy carries only in-frame clones and drops some. This table holds about 98,000 clones, over 80% found once. This CDR3 has 16 amino acids. Germline V gene lookup returns CDR1 MGHRA and CDR2 YSYEKL. V lost 0 bases and J 0 bases, leaving 6 bases between the germline ends. The receptor's source is a man aged 35-49 years in good health and CMV-seronegative. The chain has TRBV4-1 and TRBJ2-6, with D possibly TRBD2 on 5 matching bases. Sequencing was done on a sample of PBMCs. CDR3 region: CASSQERASGANVLTF. Here the CDR3 DNA reads TGCGCCAGCAGCCAAGAGCGGGCCTCTGGGGCCAACGTCCTGACTTTC.